What follows is one T cell receptor (beta chain) and its context. Its target is not known. Each donor's status was that of a healthy bone marrow donor. These data originate in a study of cytomegalovirus exposure and HLA in healthy donors. Study-wide points: Across donors, presence/absence analyses took sequencing depth to be roughly uniform.

Trimming stripped 4 bases from V and 1 base from J, with 20 bases between. Per the germline V gene, CDR1 is PRHDT and CDR2 is FYEKMQ (reference sequence). The CDR3 runs 17 residues. The PCR employed 60 Vbeta primers together with 13 Jbeta primers. Data came from immunoSEQ multiplex PCR; TCRdb stores just in-frame clones and leaves some out. The top ten clones hold roughly 11% of a sample with 80,000 to 100,000 clones, around 75% of them seen once. The chain carries TRBV13 and TRBJ2-7; a weak D match, TRBD1 (6 bases). The receptor comes from a young man in good health and CMV-seropositive. The specimen sequenced was PBMCs. CDR3 nucleotides: TGTGCCAGCAGCTCCCACTCTAGACAGGAAACGTCCTACGAGCAGTACTTC. Its translation is CASSSHSRQETSYEQYF. Based on the CDR3 plus reference TRBV13 and TRBJ2-7, the full variable domain is AAGVIQSPRHLIKEKRETATLKCYPIPRHDTVYWYQQGPGQDPQFLISFYEKMQSDKGSIPDRFSAQQFSDYHSELNMSSLELGDSALYFCASSSHSRQETSYEQYFGPGTRLTVT.